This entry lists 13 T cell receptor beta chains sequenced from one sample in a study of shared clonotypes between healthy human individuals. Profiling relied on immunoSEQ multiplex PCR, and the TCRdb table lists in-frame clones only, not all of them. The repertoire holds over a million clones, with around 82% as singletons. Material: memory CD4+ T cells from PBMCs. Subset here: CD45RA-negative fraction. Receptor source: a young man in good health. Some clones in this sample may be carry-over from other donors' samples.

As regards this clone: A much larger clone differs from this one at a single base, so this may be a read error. CDR3 sequence (DNA): TGTGCCAGCAGCGCCCAGGGGAACACTGAAGCTTTCTTT. This sequence encodes CASSAQGNTEAFF. The genes are TRBV7-2 and TRBJ1-1; possibly TRBD1 for D (5 bases). The CDR3 runs 13 residues. Germline CDR1 SGHTA, CDR2 FQGNSA. V lost 5 bases and J lost 1, with 8 bases in between.

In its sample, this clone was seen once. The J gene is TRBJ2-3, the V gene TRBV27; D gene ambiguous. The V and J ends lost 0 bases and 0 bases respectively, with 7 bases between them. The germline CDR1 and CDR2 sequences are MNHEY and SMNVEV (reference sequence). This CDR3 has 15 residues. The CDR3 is CASSLSTPSTDTQYF. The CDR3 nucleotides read TGTGCCAGCAGTTTATCGACACCTAGCACAGATACGCAGTATTTT.

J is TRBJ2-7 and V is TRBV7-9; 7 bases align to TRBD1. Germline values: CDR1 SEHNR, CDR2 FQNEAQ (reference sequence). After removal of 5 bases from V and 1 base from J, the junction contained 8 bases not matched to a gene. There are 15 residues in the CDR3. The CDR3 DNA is TGTGCCAGCAGCAATCCGGGACAGCCGTCCTACGAGCAGTACTTC. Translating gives CASSNPGQPSYEQYF.

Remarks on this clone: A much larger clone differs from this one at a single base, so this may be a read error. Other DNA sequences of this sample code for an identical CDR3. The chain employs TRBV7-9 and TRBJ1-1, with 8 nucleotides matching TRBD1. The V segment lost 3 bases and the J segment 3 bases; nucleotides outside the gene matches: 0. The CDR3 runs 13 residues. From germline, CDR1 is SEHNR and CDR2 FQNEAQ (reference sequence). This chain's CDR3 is CASSLTGDTEAFF. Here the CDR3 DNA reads TGTGCCAGCAGCTTGACAGGGGACACTGAAGCTTTCTTT.

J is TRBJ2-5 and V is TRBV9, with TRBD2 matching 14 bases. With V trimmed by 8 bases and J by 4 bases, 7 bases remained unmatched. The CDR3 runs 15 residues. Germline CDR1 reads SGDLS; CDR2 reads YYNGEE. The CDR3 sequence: CASQSGLAGAETQYF. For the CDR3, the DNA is TGTGCCAGTCAATCGGGACTAGCGGGAGCAGAGACCCAGTACTTC.

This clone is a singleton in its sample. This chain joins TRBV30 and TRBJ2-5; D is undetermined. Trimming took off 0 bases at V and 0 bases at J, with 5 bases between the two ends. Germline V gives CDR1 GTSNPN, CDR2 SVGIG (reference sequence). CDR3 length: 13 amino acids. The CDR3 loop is CAWSVRYQETQYF. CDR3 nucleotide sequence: TGTGCCTGGAGTGTCAGGTACCAAGAGACCCAGTACTTC.

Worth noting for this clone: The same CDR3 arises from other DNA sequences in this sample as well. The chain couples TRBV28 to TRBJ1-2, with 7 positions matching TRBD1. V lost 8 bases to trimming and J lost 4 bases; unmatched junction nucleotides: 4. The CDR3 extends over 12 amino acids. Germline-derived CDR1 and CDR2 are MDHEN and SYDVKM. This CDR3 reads CASRAGGYGYTF. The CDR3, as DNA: TGTGCCAGCCGGGCAGGGGGCTATGGCTACACCTTC.

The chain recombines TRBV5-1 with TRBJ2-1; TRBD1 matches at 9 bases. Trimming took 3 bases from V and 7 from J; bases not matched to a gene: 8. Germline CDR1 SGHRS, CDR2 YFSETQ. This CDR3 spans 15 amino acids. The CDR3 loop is CASSSEQGAGNEQFF. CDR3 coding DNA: TGCGCCAGCAGCTCAGAACAGGGGGCGGGAAATGAGCAGTTCTTC.

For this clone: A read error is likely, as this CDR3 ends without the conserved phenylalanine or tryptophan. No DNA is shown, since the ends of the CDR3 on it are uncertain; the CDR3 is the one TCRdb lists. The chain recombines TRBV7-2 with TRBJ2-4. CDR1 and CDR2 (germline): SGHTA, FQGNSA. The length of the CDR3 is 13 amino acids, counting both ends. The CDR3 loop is CASSAAPGDPVVV.

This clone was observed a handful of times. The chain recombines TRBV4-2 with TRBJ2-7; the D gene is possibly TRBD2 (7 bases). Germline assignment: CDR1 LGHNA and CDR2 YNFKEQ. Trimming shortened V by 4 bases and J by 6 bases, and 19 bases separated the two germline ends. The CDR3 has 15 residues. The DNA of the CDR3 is TGTGCCAGCAGCCCGGGGTCGACTAGGGGGGGCGAGCAGTACTTC. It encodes CASSPGSTRGGEQYF.

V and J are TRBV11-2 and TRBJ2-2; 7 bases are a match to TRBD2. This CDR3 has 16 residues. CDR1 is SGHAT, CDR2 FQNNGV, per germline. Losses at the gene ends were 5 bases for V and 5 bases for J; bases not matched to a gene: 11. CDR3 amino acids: CASSILAGVRTGELFF. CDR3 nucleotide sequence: TGTGCCAGCAGCATCCTGGCGGGGGTGAGGACCGGGGAGCTGTTTTTT.

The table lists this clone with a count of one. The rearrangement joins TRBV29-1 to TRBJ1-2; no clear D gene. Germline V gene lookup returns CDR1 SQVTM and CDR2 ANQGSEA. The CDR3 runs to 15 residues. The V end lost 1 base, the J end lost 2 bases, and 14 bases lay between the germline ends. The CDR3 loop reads CSVEGPGQHNYGYTF. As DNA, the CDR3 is TGCAGCGTTGAAGGGCCTGGTCAGCACAACTATGGCTACACCTTC.

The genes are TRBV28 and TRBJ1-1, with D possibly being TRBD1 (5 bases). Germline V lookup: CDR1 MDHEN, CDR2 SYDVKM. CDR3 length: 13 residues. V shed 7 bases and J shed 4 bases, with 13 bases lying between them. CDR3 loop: CASNTRRGTEAFF. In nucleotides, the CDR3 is TGTGCCAGCAATACCCGGAGGGGCACTGAAGCTTTCTTT.